Listed here are 13 T cell receptor beta chains from one sample, sequenced in a study of blood T cell repertoires in COVID-19. Produced via immunoSEQ multiplex PCR; TCRdb's table is partial and in-frame only. In the table there are about 280,000 clones, roughly 85% of which are singletons. The material sequenced was PBMCs or T cells enriched from blood (not recorded which). These receptors originate from a woman aged 45-60 years who had recovered from COVID-19.

V usage is TRBV7-3 and J usage is TRBJ2-1; 7 nucleotides line up with TRBD1. The V gene's germline CDR1 is SGHTA and CDR2 FQGTGA. This CDR3 region has 15 residues. V lost 1 base to trimming and J lost 3 bases; unmatched junction nucleotides: 3. The CDR3: CASSLRAGGYNEQFF. The CDR3 DNA follows: TGTGCCAGCAGCTTAAGGGCAGGGGGCTACAATGAGCAGTTCTTC.

This clone appeared a few times. The chain couples TRBV19 to TRBJ2-2, with TRBD2 identical over 9 bases. J gave up 3 bases and V 7 bases, and 6 bases lay outside the gene matches. The germline CDR1 and CDR2 sequences are LNHDA and SQIVND (reference sequence). The CDR3 contains 15 residues. CDR3 in amino acids: CASNLLAGYTGELFF. The DNA for the CDR3 is TGTGCCAGTAATCTGCTAGCGGGATACACCGGGGAGCTGTTTTTT. Based on the CDR3 plus reference TRBV19 and TRBJ2-2, the full variable domain is DGGITQSPKYLFRKEGQNVTLSCEQNLNHDAMYWYRQDPGQGLRLIYYSQIVNDFQKGDIAEGYSVSREKKESFPLTVTSAQKNPTAFYLCASNLLAGYTGELFFGEGSRLTVL.

CDR3 nucleotide sequence: TGTGCCAGCAGTTTCGAAATAGCGGGAGTGGGTGAGCAGTACTTC. This encodes CASSFEIAGVGEQYF. The chain couples TRBV6-5 to TRBJ2-7; 9 nucleotides align to TRBD2. In germline, CDR1 is MNHEY, CDR2 SVGAGI. V lost 4 bases, J lost 7 bases, and 11 bases stayed unmatched. The CDR3 has 15 residues.

The genes are TRBV5-1 and TRBJ2-3; 10 positions agree with TRBD2. Trimming cost V 1 base and J 6 bases; bases outside gene matches: 8. Germline CDR1 and CDR2: SGHRS and YFSETQ. The CDR3 runs to 16 residues. For the CDR3, the DNA is TGCGCCAGCAGCTTGTCCAGCGGGGGGGCCATGGATACGCAGTATTTT. It encodes CASSLSSGGAMDTQYF.

The genes are TRBV5-1 and TRBJ2-1; D perhaps matches TRBD2 (7 bases). CDR3 length equals 16 residues. The V gene lost 4 bases and the J gene lost 9 bases, with 23 bases spanning the gap. Germline CDR1 is SGHRS and CDR2 is YFSETQ. The CDR3 loop is CASSPWVRGGPAEQFF. CDR3 nucleotides: TGCGCCAGCAGCCCCTGGGTGAGGGGGGGCCCGGCTGAGCAGTTCTTC.

V and J are TRBV6-6 and TRBJ1-3, with a tentative D call TRBD1 (5 bases). With 4 bases removed from V and 0 bases from J, the gap between germline ends came to 13 bases. The V gene's germline CDR1 is MNHNY and CDR2 SVGAGI (reference sequence). The CDR3 sequence is 16 residues long. The DNA for the CDR3 is TGTGCCAGCAGTTCAGATACAGGTCGCTCTGGAAACACCATATATTTT. Residues: CASSSDTGRSGNTIYF.

V gene TRBV18 combines with J gene TRBJ2-7; TRBD2 might be the D (5 bases). The germline V gene encodes CDR1 KGHSH and CDR2 LQKENI. Deletions cut 6 bases from V and 2 bases from J, with 8 bases between. The CDR3 consists of 12 residues. The CDR3 here is CASSSGTYEQYF. The CDR3 DNA sequence: TGTGCCAGCTCTTCCGGGACCTACGAGCAGTACTTC.

This clone came up once. The V gene is TRBV6-5, the J gene TRBJ2-7, with 10 bases matching TRBD1. This CDR3 comprises 13 residues. V shed 8 bases and J 6 bases; nucleotides not matched to a gene: 7. From germline, CDR1 is MNHEY and CDR2 SVGAGI. CDR3 amino acids: CASGRDRGSEQYF. The CDR3 nucleotides read TGTGCCAGCGGACGGGACAGGGGATCCGAGCAGTACTTC.

V is TRBV9 and J is TRBJ2-1; TRBD2 aligns across 13 bases. With V trimmed by 3 bases and J by 2 bases, 2 bases remained unmatched. CDR3 length: 16 amino acids. Per the germline V gene, CDR1 is SGDLS and CDR2 is YYNGEE. The chain's CDR3 is CASSEGLAGPYNEQFF. CDR3 coding DNA: TGTGCCAGCAGCGAGGGACTAGCGGGACCCTACAATGAGCAGTTCTTC. The complete variable domain, with remaining parts taken from reference TRBV9 and TRBJ2-1, reads DSGVTQTPKHLITATGQRVTLRCSPRSGDLSVYWYQQSLDQGLQFLIQYYNGEERAKGNILERFSAQQFPDLHSELNLSSLELGDSALYFCASSEGLAGPYNEQFFGPGTRLTVL.

This chain links TRBV5-5 with TRBJ1-1; a weak D match, TRBD1 (5 bases). Germline V gene lookup returns CDR1 SGHKS and CDR2 YYEKEE (reference sequence). This CDR3 has 15 residues. The V end was cut by 4 bases, the J end by 0 bases, with 13 bases between. CDR3 bases: TGTGCCAGCAGCCTGGACGGGGGATTGAACACTGAAGCTTTCTTT. Protein sequence: CASSLDGGLNTEAFF.

The chain is built from TRBV19 and TRBJ2-7; 7 positions match TRBD1. The J segment lost 5 bases and the V segment lost 2 bases, leaving 6 bases of the junction unmatched. CDR3 length: 14 amino acids. Germline V CDR1 and CDR2: LNHDA, SQIVND (reference sequence). The CDR3 reads CASSITGDHNEQYF. The CDR3, as DNA: TGTGCCAGTAGTATAACAGGGGATCATAACGAGCAGTACTTC.

The gene calls are TRBV5-4 and TRBJ2-5; 10 bases are a match to TRBD2. Losses at the gene ends were 4 bases for V and 5 bases for J; bases not matched to a gene: 8. Germline values: CDR1 SGHNT, CDR2 YYREEE (reference sequence). The CDR3 totals 15 residues. CDR3 nucleotide sequence: TGTGCCAGCAGCGGACAAAGCGGGGGGGCGGAGACCCAGTACTTC. It codes for CASSGQSGGAETQYF.

The chain carries TRBV11-2 and TRBJ1-6; 7 bases map to TRBD1. The CDR3 totals 16 residues. V gave up 5 bases and J gave up 4 bases; unmatched junction bases: 8. Per germline, CDR1 SGHAT and CDR2 FQNNGV. The CDR3 DNA follows: TGTGCCAGCAGCGCTCAGGGGGACCAATATAATTCACCCCTCCACTTT. It yields the protein CASSAQGDQYNSPLHF.